Listed here are 16 T cell receptor beta chains from one sample, sequenced in a study of long-term antiretroviral therapy in people with HIV (dated by TCRdb to between 2021 and 2022). Sequencing of the TRB variable region was done with the immunoSEQ hsTCRB v3.0 assay at survey level resolution. TCRdb took this table from immuneACCESS and kept in-frame rearrangements with V and J called. Such tables lack part of the clones; where checked against another copy, unresolved V genes explain under half of the gap, and the rest is unexplained. In all, the sample holds about 15,000 clones, and about 91% of those were seen once. 8% to 9% of the sample comes from the top ten. This specimen was unsorted PBMCs, taken 0.3 years after starting antiretroviral therapy. The receptor source for this set is a man aged 55 to 70 with HIV.

V gene TRBV6-5 combines with J gene TRBJ2-3; maybe TRBD1 (5 bases). Germline CDR1 and CDR2: MNHEY and SVGAGI. With 0 bases removed from V and 5 bases from J, the gap between germline ends came to 15 bases. The CDR3 is 16 residues long. The CDR3 DNA is TGTGCCAGCAGTTACTCAGGACACCCCAGGAAAGATACGCAGTATTTT. Translation gives CASSYSGHPRKDTQYF.

The chain joins TRBV7-3 to TRBJ2-2; D is ambiguous. V was pared by 5 bases and J by 2 bases, with 6 bases between. Germline CDR1 is SGHTA and CDR2 is FQGTGA. This CDR3 has 13 amino acids. The DNA for the CDR3 is TGTGCCAGCAGCGGACCTAACACCGGGGAGCTGTTTTTT. Protein product: CASSGPNTGELFF.

The chain joins TRBV2 to TRBJ1-5, with D hard to call. CDR1 SNHLY and CDR2 FYNNEI come from the germline V gene. The CDR3 totals 12 residues. Trimming removed 8 bases at V and 2 bases at J, with 7 bases between. CDR3 nucleotides: TGTGCCAGCGATGGGGGCAATCAGCCCCAGCATTTT. Translating gives CASDGGNQPQHF. Looking up the rest from reference TRBV2 and TRBJ1-5 gives the full variable domain: EPEVTQTPSHQVTQMGQEVILRCVPISNHLYFYWYRQILGQKVEFLVSFYNNEISEKSEIFDDQFSVERPDGSNFTLKIRSTKLEDSAMYFCASDGGNQPQHFGDGTRLSIL.

The rearrangement uses TRBV7-8 and TRBJ2-7; tentatively, D is TRBD1 (5 bases). The CDR3 loop spans 15 amino acids. V lost 4 bases, J lost 6 bases, and 19 bases lay in between. Germline V gene sequence: CDR1 SGHVS, CDR2 FQNEAQ. The DNA for the CDR3 is TGTGCCAGCAGCTCCTGGCAGGGTCGGAGCATCGAGCAGTACTTC. This translates into CASSSWQGRSIEQYF.

The chain carries TRBV6-6 and TRBJ2-7, with TRBD2 matching 10 bases. The CDR3 has 13 residues. Per germline, CDR1 MNHNY and CDR2 SVGAGI (reference sequence). With V trimmed by 5 bases and J by 2 bases, 0 bases remained unmatched. CDR3 sequence reads: CASSSGRAYEQYF. CDR3 bases: TGTGCCAGCAGTAGCGGGAGGGCCTACGAGCAGTACTTC.

The rearrangement uses TRBV9 and TRBJ1-2, with D perhaps TRBD1 (5 bases). Germline-derived CDR1 and CDR2 are SGDLS and YYNGEE. The V end lost 4 bases, the J end lost 3 bases, and 31 bases lay between the germline ends. This CDR3 is built from 20 residues. CDR3 bases: TGTGCCAGCAGCCCACAAGGGGTCTTCGGCAGCCACCGTTTTTACTATGGCTACACCTTC. Residues: CASSPQGVFGSHRFYYGYTF.

The chain employs TRBV6-6 and TRBJ1-1, with D uncertain. Trimming stripped 7 bases from V and 1 base from J, with 4 bases between. Germline values: CDR1 MNHNY, CDR2 SVGAGI (reference sequence). This CDR3 has 11 amino acids. The DNA for the CDR3 is TGTGCCAGCAAAAGGAACACTGAAGCTTTCTTT. It encodes CASKRNTEAFF.

In its sample, this clone ranks as large. The V call is TRBV9, the J call TRBJ2-1; D gene uncertain. V was clipped by 0 bases and J by 8 bases, with 9 bases between them. This CDR3 region has 13 residues. Germline V gene data show CDR1 as SGDLS and CDR2 as YYNGEE. This CDR3 is CASSVVSLDEQFF. The CDR3 DNA reads TGTGCCAGCAGCGTAGTCTCCCTAGATGAGCAGTTCTTC.

This sequence joins TRBV19 and TRBJ2-1; 9 bases are a match to TRBD2. Germline V lookup: CDR1 LNHDA, CDR2 SQIVND (reference sequence). Germline trimming cut 4 bases from V and 4 bases from J; bases unmatched to any gene: 2. CDR3 size: 14 residues. CDR3 DNA sequence: TGTGCCAGTAGTAAACTAGCGGGTTACAATGAGCAGTTCTTC. It encodes CASSKLAGYNEQFF.

The chain couples TRBV4-1 to TRBJ2-4, with 12 bases lining up with TRBD2. V trimming: 4 bases; J trimming: 7 bases; junction bases outside the gene matches: 8. The CDR3 consists of 16 residues. Germline assignment: CDR1 MGHRA and CDR2 YSYEKL. The DNA for the CDR3 is TGCGCCAGCAGCCTCACCGGGACTAGCGGGCAGAACATTCAGTACTTC. This codes for CASSLTGTSGQNIQYF.

The chain combines TRBV2 with TRBJ2-7; 9 bases are a match to TRBD2. The germline V gene has CDR1 SNHLY and CDR2 FYNNEI. Trimming took 6 bases from V and 2 from J; bases not matched to a gene: 8. CDR3 length: 15 residues. The CDR3 DNA reads as TGTGCCAGCAGCTCCTTTCAGCGGGGGGCCTACGAGCAGTACTTC. Protein: CASSSFQRGAYEQYF.

V usage is TRBV9 and J usage is TRBJ2-5; TRBD2 matches at 11 bases. Germline V gene lookup returns CDR1 SGDLS and CDR2 YYNGEE. The CDR3 contains 14 residues. Trimming took 4 bases from V and 2 from J; bases not matched to a gene: 1. The CDR3 coding sequence is TGTGCCAGCAGCAGGACTAGCGGGCAAGAGACCCAGTACTTC. Protein product: CASSRTSGQETQYF.

The V call is TRBV7-2, the J call TRBJ2-1, with D possibly being TRBD2 (5 bases). CDR3 size: 13 residues. Germline loops: CDR1 SGHTA, CDR2 FQGNSA. Trimming took 2 bases from V and 9 from J, leaving 11 bases between them. The CDR3 DNA reads as TGTGCCAGCAGCTTAAGTCCTAGCACTGAGCAGTTCTTC. Its protein is CASSLSPSTEQFF.

J is TRBJ1-1 and V is TRBV5-4; 7 bases are shared with TRBD1. This CDR3 has 15 amino acids. V lost 4 bases and J lost 1; bases outside the gene matches: 7. Germline V gene sequence: CDR1 SGHNT, CDR2 YYREEE (reference sequence). The CDR3 DNA sequence: TGTGCCAGCAGCCCACGGACAGGCGAGAACACTGAAGCTTTCTTT. Amino acid sequence: CASSPRTGENTEAFF.

The chain links TRBV10-3 to TRBJ2-5; 14 bases are a match to TRBD2. The germline gives CDR1 ENHRY, CDR2 SYGVKD. J was trimmed by 2 bases and V by 3 bases; bases with no gene match: 5. The CDR3 sequence is 17 residues long. The CDR3 loop is CAISEGLAGGDQETQYF. DNA of the CDR3: TGTGCCATCAGTGAAGGACTAGCGGGGGGAGATCAAGAGACCCAGTACTTC.

V is TRBV27 and J is TRBJ2-1, with a tentative D call TRBD2 (7 bases). Germline CDR1 and CDR2: MNHEY and SMNVEV (reference sequence). The CDR3 has 16 amino acids. V gave up 3 bases and J gave up 3 bases, with 15 bases separating them. CDR3 coding DNA: TGTGCCAGCAGTTTGTGGGAGGGGGGGGACTACAATGAGCAGTTCTTC. This translates into CASSLWEGGDYNEQFF.